Shown below are 30 T cell receptor beta chains from a single sample sequenced in a study of T cell responses to AZD1222 COVID-19 vaccine. Sequencing used immunoSEQ multiplex PCR; TCRdb keeps in-frame clones, though not all of them. The profile covers 100,000 to 130,000 clones, with 85% to 95% appearing a single time and 6.2% taken by the ten largest. The sequencing used peripheral blood, collected 28 days after the second AZD1222 dose. Receptors were obtained from an adult who received the AZD1222 COVID-19 vaccine.

The CDR3 sequence: CASSLNQGYGYTF. In nucleotides, the CDR3 is TGTGCCAGCAGCCTTAACCAGGGGTATGGCTACACCTTC. V usage is TRBV5-4 and J usage is TRBJ1-2; D possibly corresponds to TRBD1 (6 bases). This CDR3 region has 13 residues. In germline, CDR1 is SGHNT, CDR2 YYREEE (reference sequence). Trimming removed 4 bases from V and 5 bases from J, with 12 bases in between.

The chain is built from TRBV30 and TRBJ2-2, with 10 bases aligning to TRBD1. Germline values: CDR1 GTSNPN, CDR2 SVGIG (reference sequence). The CDR3 covers 16 residues. Trimming took 3 bases from V and 6 from J; bases not matched to a gene: 10. The CDR3 sequence: CAWRPRDRGRAGELFF. The CDR3 bases are TGTGCCTGGAGACCCCGGGACAGGGGAAGGGCCGGGGAGCTGTTTTTT.

The genes are TRBV7-2 and TRBJ1-2, with 7 bases aligning to TRBD1. The CDR3 totals 15 residues. Germline CDR1 is SGHTA and CDR2 is FQGNSA. Trimming removed 1 base from V and 6 bases from J; junction bases left unmatched: 8. The CDR3 region is CASSLDPRGDDGYTF. For the CDR3, the DNA is TGTGCCAGCAGCTTAGACCCCAGGGGGGACGATGGCTACACCTTC. The entire variable domain, with the rest obtained from reference TRBV7-2 and TRBJ1-2, is as follows: GAGVSQSPSNKVTEKGKDVELRCDPISGHTALYWYRQSLGQGLEFLIYFQGNSAPDKSGLPSDRFSAERTGGSVSTLTIQRTQQEDSAVYLCASSLDPRGDDGYTFGSGTRLTVV.

V is TRBV28 and J is TRBJ2-5; the match to TRBD1 covers 9 bases. CDR3 length equals 14 residues. The V gene's germline CDR1 is MDHEN and CDR2 SYDVKM. V shed 5 bases, J shed 5 bases, and the junction held 6 bases outside the gene matches. The DNA of the CDR3 is TGTGCCAGCAGTCCCGGGACAGGGCTGGAGACCCAGTACTTC. Translated: CASSPGTGLETQYF. Full variable domain (missing parts from reference TRBV28 and TRBJ2-5): DVKVTQSSRYLVKRTGEKVFLECVQDMDHENMFWYRQDPGLGLRLIYFSYDVKMKEKGDIPEGYSVSREKKERFSLILESASTNQTSMYLCASSPGTGLETQYFGPGTRLLVL.

This clone was recorded a few times. The chain combines TRBV19 with TRBJ1-1; perhaps TRBD1 as D (5 bases). The CDR3 has 13 residues. V lost 3 bases and J lost 3, with 8 bases in between. Germline V gives CDR1 LNHDA, CDR2 SQIVND (reference sequence). The CDR3 loop is CASSMEGHTEAFF. CDR3 coding DNA: TGTGCCAGTAGTATGGAGGGACACACTGAAGCTTTCTTT.

The gene calls are TRBV7-9 and TRBJ1-5, with 7 bases matching TRBD1. The junction had 7 bases not matched to a gene; V was cut back by 5 bases and J by 3 bases. The CDR3 has 15 residues. CDR1 and CDR2 (germline): SEHNR, FQNEAQ (reference sequence). The DNA of the CDR3 is TGTGCCAGCAGCAACAACAGGGGTCTCAATCAGCCCCAGCATTTT. Encoded protein: CASSNNRGLNQPQHF.

The J gene is TRBJ2-1, the V gene TRBV27, with a weak D call TRBD2 (6 bases). The V and J ends lost 8 bases and 1 base respectively, with 18 bases between them. Per germline, CDR1 MNHEY and CDR2 SMNVEV (reference sequence). The CDR3 extends over 16 amino acids. CDR3 bases: TGTGCCAGCTCTCCCTCCACGGGAGAATCCTACAATGAGCAGTTCTTC. Translated, it gives CASSPSTGESYNEQFF.

The rearrangement links TRBV6-5 to TRBJ2-5; 7 bases agree with TRBD2. The V gene's germline CDR1 is MNHEY and CDR2 SVGAGI. With V trimmed by 7 bases and J by 2 bases, 10 bases remained unmatched. This CDR3 has 15 residues. The CDR3 is CASTTWREGQETQYF. The CDR3, as DNA: TGTGCCAGCACCACATGGAGGGAGGGACAAGAGACCCAGTACTTC.

The CDR3 region has the DNA TGTGCCAGCAGTCTTGGGACACGCTCCTACGAGCAGTACTTC. Residues: CASSLGTRSYEQYF. The chain is built from TRBV6-6 and TRBJ2-7, with a possible D match to TRBD1 (6 bases). Germline CDR1 is MNHNY and CDR2 is SVGAGI (reference sequence). The CDR3 consists of 14 residues. Trimming shortened V by 5 bases and J by 0 bases, and 11 bases separated the two germline ends.

The chain has TRBV6-5 and TRBJ2-2; no clear D gene. Germline loops: CDR1 MNHEY, CDR2 SVGAGI. V lost 6 bases and J lost 6, with 11 bases in between. The CDR3 covers 13 residues. CDR3 sequence (DNA): TGTGCCAGCAGCCGGGCCTCGGCCGGGGAGCTGTTTTTT. Encoded protein: CASSRASAGELFF.

This clone was recorded a few times. The V and J genes are TRBV29-1 and TRBJ2-2; 7 bases agree with TRBD2. V trimming: 7 bases; J trimming: 5 bases; junction bases outside the gene matches: 13. The CDR3 is 15 residues long. Germline V CDR1 and CDR2: SQVTM, ANQGSEA. The CDR3 DNA is TGCAGCGCGTATACCGGGACTACTTTTACCGGGGAGCTGTTTTTT. Its translation: CSAYTGTTFTGELFF.

The V gene is TRBV9, the J gene TRBJ2-1; a weak D match, TRBD2 (5 bases). Germline assignment: CDR1 SGDLS and CDR2 YYNGEE. The CDR3 is 16 amino acids. V dropped 3 bases and J dropped 3 bases, with 16 bases sitting between them. The CDR3 DNA is TGTGCCAGCAGCGCCCAGCCCGGGGTTATCTACAATGAGCAGTTCTTC. The encoded protein is CASSAQPGVIYNEQFF.

V gene TRBV7-2 combines with J gene TRBJ1-2; D not certain. Trimming removed 5 bases at V and 2 bases at J, with 12 bases between. CDR3 size: 14 residues. Germline CDR1 and CDR2: SGHTA and FQGNSA. The DNA for the CDR3 is TGTGCCAGCAGCCGCCCGGGCCTGAACTATGGCTACACCTTC. It encodes CASSRPGLNYGYTF.

Of note for this clone: Relative to the germline gene, one junction end is altered; a read error may explain this. The chain combines TRBV7-2 with TRBJ1-2; D gene ambiguous. Germline V gives CDR1 SGHTA, CDR2 FQGNSA. The CDR3 has 12 amino acids. The CDR3: CASSLIAGILAF. CDR3 DNA: TGTGCCAGCAGCTTAATTGCCGGCATCCTAGCCTTC.

The chain is built from TRBV13 and TRBJ1-3; a possible D gene is TRBD1 (6 bases). CDR3 length: 16 residues. Germline-derived CDR1 and CDR2 are PRHDT and FYEKMQ (reference sequence). In DNA form, the CDR3 reads TGTGCTAGCTTACGGACAGATTTTTTCTCTGGAAACACCATATATTTT. It yields the protein CASLRTDFFSGNTIYF.

On this clone itself: At one of its ends the junction is not consistent with the germline gene, which may arise from a read error. The chain links TRBV20-1 to TRBJ1-2; D is unclear. In germline, CDR1 is DFQATT, CDR2 SNEGSKA (reference sequence). The CDR3 has 11 amino acids. This CDR3 is CSADRTSLNSF. The CDR3 DNA follows: TGCAGTGCCGATCGGACCTCCCTAAACTCCTTC.

V gene TRBV10-2 combines with J gene TRBJ2-2; 10 nucleotides match TRBD2. Germline V gene lookup returns CDR1 WSHSY and CDR2 SAAADI. This CDR3 spans 15 amino acids. V lost 6 bases to trimming and J lost 5 bases; unmatched junction nucleotides: 6. CDR3 DNA sequence: TGCGCCAGCAGCCCTAGCGGGAGCAGGACCGGGGAGCTGTTTTTT. Residues: CASSPSGSRTGELFF.

The V call is TRBV19, the J call TRBJ1-5, with D uncertain. V lost 8 bases to trimming and J lost 5 bases, with 13 bases between them. The germline V gene encodes CDR1 LNHDA and CDR2 SQIVND (reference sequence). CDR3 size: 13 residues. DNA for the CDR3: TGTGCCAGTCGGGCGGACGGCTATCAGCCCCAGCATTTT. It encodes CASRADGYQPQHF.

The J gene is TRBJ1-5, the V gene TRBV7-2; maybe TRBD1 (5 bases). This CDR3 is 15 amino acids long. Germline-derived CDR1 and CDR2 are SGHTA and FQGNSA. V was clipped by 5 bases and J by 0 bases, with 11 bases between them. The CDR3 DNA follows: TGTGCCAGCAGCACTCAGGGAACTAGCAATCAGCCCCAGCATTTT. It translates to CASSTQGTSNQPQHF.

The J gene is TRBJ1-1, the V gene TRBV10-3; D gene unclear. Germline CDR1 reads ENHRY; CDR2 reads SYGVKD. Trimming removed 0 bases from V and 0 bases from J, with 8 bases in between. The CDR3 spans 15 residues. The DNA for the CDR3 is TGTGCCATCAGTGAGTCGATGGGTATGAACACTGAAGCTTTCTTT. It is translated as CAISESMGMNTEAFF.

The rearrangement joins TRBV5-1 to TRBJ2-2; D call uncertain. Germline values: CDR1 SGHRS, CDR2 YFSETQ. This CDR3 spans 16 amino acids. Trimming stripped 1 base from V and 0 bases from J, with 10 bases between. CDR3 in amino acids: CASSLRVQANTGELFF. The CDR3 coding sequence is TGCGCCAGCAGCTTGAGGGTCCAAGCGAACACCGGGGAGCTGTTTTTT.

The gene calls are TRBV27 and TRBJ2-7, with 9 bases identical to TRBD2. The CDR3 loop spans 13 amino acids. The V gene's germline CDR1 is MNHEY and CDR2 SMNVEV (reference sequence). The ends lost 9 bases at V and 6 bases at J; junction bases unmatched: 9. In DNA form, the CDR3 reads TGTGCCAGACGCGGGGGGGCCTTTTGCGAGCAGTACTTC. It codes for CARRGGAFCEQYF.

The chain uses TRBV7-8 and TRBJ2-7; a possible D gene is TRBD1 (6 bases). The V end lost 5 bases, the J end lost 7 bases, and 12 bases lay between the germline ends. In germline, CDR1 is SGHVS, CDR2 FQNEAQ. The CDR3 runs 12 residues. The CDR3 here is CASSPDSREQYF. The CDR3 bases are TGTGCCAGCAGCCCGGACAGCCGGGAGCAGTACTTC.

J is TRBJ1-1 and V is TRBV27; TRBD1 is a possible D gene (5 bases). V was pared by 3 bases and J by 5 bases, with 13 bases between. The germline gives CDR1 MNHEY, CDR2 SMNVEV (reference sequence). The CDR3 spans 14 residues. The CDR3 loop reads CASSLTGGGTEAFF. As DNA, the CDR3 is TGTGCCAGCAGTTTGACTGGGGGGGGGACTGAAGCTTTCTTT.

This chain joins TRBV7-9 and TRBJ2-3; a possible D gene is TRBD1 (5 bases). Trimming removed 3 bases at V and 0 bases at J, with 16 bases between. The germline CDR1 and CDR2 sequences are SEHNR and FQNEAQ (reference sequence). CDR3 length equals 17 residues. CDR3 loop: CASSFLKGDYSTDTQYF. The CDR3 DNA sequence: TGTGCCAGCAGCTTTTTAAAAGGGGATTACAGCACAGATACGCAGTATTTT.

This sequence joins TRBV7-9 and TRBJ2-1; 9 bases are a match to TRBD2. Germline V CDR1 and CDR2: SEHNR, FQNEAQ (reference sequence). The CDR3 runs to 19 residues. J lost 2 bases, V lost 4 bases, and 15 bases had no gene match. The DNA for the CDR3 is TGTGCCAGCAGCTCCGCCAAGACTAGCGGACCGCCCCCCTACAATGAGCAGTTCTTC. It codes for CASSSAKTSGPPPYNEQFF.

This clone was picked up one time. The chain links TRBV28 to TRBJ1-2; D unresolved. The CDR3 contains 11 residues. Trimming stripped 6 bases from V and 1 base from J, with 3 bases between. CDR1 and CDR2 (germline): MDHEN, SYDVKM. The CDR3 region has the DNA TGTGCCAGCAGGAATAACTATGGCTACACCTTC. Its translation is CASRNNYGYTF.

The CDR3 region has the DNA TGTGCCAGCAACTCGGGACAGGCGGGGACCAATGAGCAGTTCTTC. This encodes CASNSGQAGTNEQFF. The chain links TRBV25-1 to TRBJ2-1, with 8 bases identical to TRBD1. This CDR3 contains 15 residues. Germline loops: CDR1 MGHDK, CDR2 SYGVNS. V trimming: 7 bases; J trimming: 6 bases; junction bases outside the gene matches: 11.

This clone was detected only a few times. The chain uses TRBV19 and TRBJ2-1; D is undetermined. The germline V and J ends were trimmed by 0 bases and 0 bases, with 6 bases remaining between them. CDR1 and CDR2 (germline): LNHDA, SQIVND (reference sequence). This CDR3 is 15 amino acids long. The CDR3 DNA sequence: TGTGCCAGTAGTATAGATGGGTTCTCCTACAATGAGCAGTTCTTC. This codes for CASSIDGFSYNEQFF.

The CDR3 DNA follows: TGTGCCAGCAGCCTCGGACAGGGTCGAGGGAACACTGAAGCTTTCTTT. This codes for CASSLGQGRGNTEAFF. This chain connects TRBV28 to TRBJ1-1, with 8 bases that match TRBD1. Germline CDR1 reads MDHEN; CDR2 reads SYDVKM. The CDR3 has 16 amino acids. V shed 6 bases, J shed 1 base, and the junction held 10 bases outside the gene matches.